The present T cell receptor beta chain was sequenced within a study of regulatory T cells in long-lasting Graves disease (TCRdb year 2021). Background on the whole study: Persistent Graves' disease was defined as antithyroid drug treatment for over 5 years with persistently positive TSH receptor autoantibodies. The study was registered as a clinical trial and conducted in China. In the clinical cohort, patients with persistent Graves' disease had used antithyroid drugs for an average of about 10.3 years. This study used TCR sequencing and RNA sequencing of peripheral blood to compare persistent Graves' disease patients against newly diagnosed Graves' disease patients. A total of around 35 samples underwent TCR sequencing, from about 13 patients with persistent Graves' disease and 20 patients with newly diagnosed Graves' disease. The investigation overall reported the following: The authors noted that the small sample size was a limitation that may lower accuracy. Persistent disease showed preferential use of TRBV28, TRBJ1-2 and TRBJ2-5, whereas newly diagnosed disease favored TRBV20-1 and TRBJ2-1. A larger number of public clonotypes was shared among persistent patients (more than 2,500) than among newly diagnosed patients (roughly 1,000). Compared with newly diagnosed patients, persistent Graves' disease patients had lower TCR Shannon entropy and fewer highly expanded clones, which suggests clonal expansion. Only the TCR beta chain was sequenced and analyzed. The study examined only peripheral blood because the primary lesion, thyroid tissue, could not be accessed.

Libraries were prepared through multiplex PCR. Data came from an Illumina HiSeq 4000. To build TCR beta libraries, CDR3 regions were amplified by Arm-PCR using iRepertoire HTBI primers. Before sequencing, the PCR products underwent gel purification. Concerning the study's data processing: Gene usage analysis of CDR3 amino acid clonotypes relied on the approximately 68 TRBV and more than twelve TRBJ segments identified across samples. COPE and FqMerger were used to merge filtered high-quality paired reads into contigs. BLAST was used to align contigs to the IMGT TRBV, TRBD and TRBJ reference genes, and CDR3 was defined following IMGT. Any clonotype with a frequency above 0.1% was classified as a highly expanded clone. Repertoire diversity was measured by Shannon entropy, and V-J evenness by the Gini coefficient. Clonotypes shared by more than one individual were considered public. TCRdb's own reprocessing of the public reads used fastp at Q25 and MiXCR and kept productive beta chains. All rows with the same CDR3 protein become a single entry with the most common DNA and genes. TCRdb, not the original authors, processed these V and J calls. For this sample there are 500,000 to 700,000 distinct CDR3 sequences; about 30% appear just once. The ten largest clones capture roughly 40% of the sample.

This clonotype was detected only a few times. Its antigen target is currently unknown. No much larger clone exists at a distance of one base, and base qualities are not known. The sample's time point label, decoded: persistent/refractory GD, antithyroid drugs over 5 years with positive TRAb. RNA was extracted from PBMCs in TRIzol for both TCR sequencing and RNA sequencing. Graves' disease was diagnosed according to American Thyroid Association guidelines. Patients were recruited from an endocrinology department in Xi'an, China. From each patient, around 9 milliliters of peripheral blood was collected into an EDTA anticoagulant tube. Ficoll Paque Plus density gradient separation was used to isolate PBMCs, and no further T cell sorting was performed. An Agilent 2100 Bioanalyzer and agarose gel were used to check RNA quality, while a NanoDrop 2000 measured RNA concentration. The CDR3 holds 16 amino acids from the cysteine to the phenylalanine. Here the CDR3 DNA is all that survives: 48 bases in frame from base 1. V and J are trimmed by 5 bases and 5 bases, and the gene matches miss 8 bases of the junction. The germline V gene (reference sequence) supplies CDR1 DFQATT and CDR2 SNEGSKA.

The receptor was isolated from a female donor with Graves disease. The material sequenced was peripheral blood mononuclear cells (PBMCs), taken when the disease was refractory, from a patient treated with antithyroid drugs. The chain is assembled from TRBV20-1 and TRBJ2-5, with TRBD2 matching 16 junction bases. The CDR3 is CSAPAGLAGGQETQYF. The bases read TGCAGTGCTCCCGCGGGACTAGCGGGAGGGCAGGAGACCCAGTACTTC.